Frequency places the clone carrying this T cell receptor (beta chain) as medium-sized. The data were taken from a study of CXCR3-negative and CXCR3-positive naive CD8 T cells. Via 5' RACE with UMI labels, TRB cDNA libraries were prepared. TCRdb re-called the 5' RACE reads and shows each CDR3 protein once, DNA omitted. The sample includes 20,000 to 30,000 distinct CDR3 sequences. The CDR3 extends over 14 amino acids. The V gene's germline CDR1 is MRHNA and CDR2 SNTAGT. This chain links TRBV6-4 with TRBJ2-2; TCRdb indicates TRBD2, and absent DNA this call remains unverified. Sequenced: naive CXCR3- CD8+ T cells from blood. Subset: CD45RO-CCR7+CD27+CD95- naive CD8+ T cells lacking CXCR3 (TNR3-). This TCR derives from a human donor in good health. Some clones in this sample may be carry-over from other donors' samples. Here the CDR3 reads CASSESGTTGELFF.